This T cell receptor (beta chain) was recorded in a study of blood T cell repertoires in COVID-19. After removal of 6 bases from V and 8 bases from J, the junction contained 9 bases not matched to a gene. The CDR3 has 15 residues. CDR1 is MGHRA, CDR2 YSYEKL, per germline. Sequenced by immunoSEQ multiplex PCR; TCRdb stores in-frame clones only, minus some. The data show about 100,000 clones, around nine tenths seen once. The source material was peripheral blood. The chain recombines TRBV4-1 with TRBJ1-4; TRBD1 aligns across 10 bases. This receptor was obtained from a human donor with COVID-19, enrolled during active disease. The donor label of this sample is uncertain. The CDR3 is CASSKRQGALEKLFF. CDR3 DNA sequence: TGCGCCAGCAGTAAAAGACAGGGGGCATTAGAAAAACTGTTTTTT.